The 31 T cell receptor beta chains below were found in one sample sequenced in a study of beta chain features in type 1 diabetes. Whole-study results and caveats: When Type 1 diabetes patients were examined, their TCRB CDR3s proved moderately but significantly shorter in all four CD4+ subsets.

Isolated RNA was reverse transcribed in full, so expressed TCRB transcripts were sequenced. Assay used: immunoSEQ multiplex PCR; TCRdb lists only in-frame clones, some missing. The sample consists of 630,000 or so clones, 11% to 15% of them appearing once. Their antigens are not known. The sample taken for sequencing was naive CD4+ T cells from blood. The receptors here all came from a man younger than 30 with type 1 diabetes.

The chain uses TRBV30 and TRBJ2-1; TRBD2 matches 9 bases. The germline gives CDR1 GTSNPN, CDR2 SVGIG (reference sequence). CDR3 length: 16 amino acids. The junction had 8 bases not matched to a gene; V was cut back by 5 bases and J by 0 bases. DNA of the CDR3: TGTGCCTGGGCCCTAGCGGGGCACGACTCCTACAATGAGCAGTTCTTC. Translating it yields CAWALAGHDSYNEQFF.

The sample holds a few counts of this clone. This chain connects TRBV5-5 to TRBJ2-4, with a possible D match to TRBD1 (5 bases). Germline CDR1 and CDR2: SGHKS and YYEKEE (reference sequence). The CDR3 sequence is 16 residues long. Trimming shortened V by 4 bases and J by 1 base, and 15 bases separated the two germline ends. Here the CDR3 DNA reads TGTGCCAGCAGCGCCTGGATAGGGGTGGCCAAAAACATTCAGTACTTC. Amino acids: CASSAWIGVAKNIQYF.

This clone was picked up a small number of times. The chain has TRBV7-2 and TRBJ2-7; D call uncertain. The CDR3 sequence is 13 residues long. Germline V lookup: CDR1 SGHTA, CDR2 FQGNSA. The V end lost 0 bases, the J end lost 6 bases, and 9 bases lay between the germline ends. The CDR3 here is CASSLAGYTEQYF. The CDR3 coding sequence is TGTGCCAGCAGCTTAGCAGGGTATACCGAGCAGTACTTC.

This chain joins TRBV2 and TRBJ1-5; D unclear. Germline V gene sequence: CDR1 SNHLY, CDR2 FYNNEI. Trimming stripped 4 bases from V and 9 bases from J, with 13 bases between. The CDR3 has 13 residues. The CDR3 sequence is CASSAAPRVPQHF. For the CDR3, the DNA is TGTGCCAGCAGTGCAGCACCCCGGGTGCCCCAGCATTTT.

CDR3 amino acids: CASSGPRGVHEQYF. The CDR3 coding sequence is TGTGCCAGCAGTGGTCCCCGGGGTGTACACGAGCAGTACTTC. The J gene is TRBJ2-7, the V gene TRBV2, with a possible D match to TRBD2 (5 bases). V was clipped by 4 bases and J by 5 bases, with 15 bases between them. The CDR3 contains 14 residues. The germline gives CDR1 SNHLY, CDR2 FYNNEI.

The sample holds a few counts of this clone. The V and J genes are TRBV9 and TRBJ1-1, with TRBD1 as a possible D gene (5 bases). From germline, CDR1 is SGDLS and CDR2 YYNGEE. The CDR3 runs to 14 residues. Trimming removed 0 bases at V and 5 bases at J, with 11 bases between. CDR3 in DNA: TGTGCCAGCAGCGTAGAGCAGGGTAGGACTGAAGCTTTCTTT. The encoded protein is CASSVEQGRTEAFF.

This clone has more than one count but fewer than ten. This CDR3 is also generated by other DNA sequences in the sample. In DNA form, the CDR3 reads TGCGCCAGCAGCTTGACGGGGAGCACAGATACGCAGTATTTT. This sequence encodes CASSLTGSTDTQYF. The rearrangement links TRBV5-1 to TRBJ2-3, with a tentative D call TRBD2 (5 bases). The germline CDR1 and CDR2 sequences are SGHRS and YFSETQ. The CDR3 loop spans 14 amino acids. V lost 1 base to trimming and J lost 0 bases, with 6 bases between them.

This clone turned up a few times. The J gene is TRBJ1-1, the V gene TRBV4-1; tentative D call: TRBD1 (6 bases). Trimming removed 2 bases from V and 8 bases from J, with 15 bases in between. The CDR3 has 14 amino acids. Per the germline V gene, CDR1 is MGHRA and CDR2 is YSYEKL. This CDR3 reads CASSQILRGPEAFF. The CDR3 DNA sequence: TGCGCCAGCAGCCAAATCCTCCGGGGGCCAGAAGCTTTCTTT.

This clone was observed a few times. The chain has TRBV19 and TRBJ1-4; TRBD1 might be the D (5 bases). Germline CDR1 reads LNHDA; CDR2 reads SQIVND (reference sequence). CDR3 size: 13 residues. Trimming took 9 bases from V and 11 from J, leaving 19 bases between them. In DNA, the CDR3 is TGTGCCAGCAGGGACGGTCAACAAGGGAAACTGTTTTTT. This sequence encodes CASRDGQQGKLFF.

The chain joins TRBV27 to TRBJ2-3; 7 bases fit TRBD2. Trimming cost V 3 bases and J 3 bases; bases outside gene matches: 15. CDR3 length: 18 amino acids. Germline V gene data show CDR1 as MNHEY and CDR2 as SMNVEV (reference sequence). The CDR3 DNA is TGTGCCAGCAGTTTCTATGGCGGGAGTACGGTTGGGACAGATACGCAGTATTTT. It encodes CASSFYGGSTVGTDTQYF.

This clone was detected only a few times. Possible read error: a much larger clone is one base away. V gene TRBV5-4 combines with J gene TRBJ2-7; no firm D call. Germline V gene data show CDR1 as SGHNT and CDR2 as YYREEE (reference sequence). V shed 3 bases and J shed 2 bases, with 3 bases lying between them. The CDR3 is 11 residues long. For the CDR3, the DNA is TGTGCCAGCAGCTCCGCCTACGAGCAGTACTTC. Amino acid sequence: CASSSAYEQYF.

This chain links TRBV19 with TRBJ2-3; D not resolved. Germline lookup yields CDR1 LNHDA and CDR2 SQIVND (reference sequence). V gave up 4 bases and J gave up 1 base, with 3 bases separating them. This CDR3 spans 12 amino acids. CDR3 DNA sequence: TGTGCCAGTAGTACACGCACAGATACGCAGTATTTT. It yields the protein CASSTRTDTQYF.

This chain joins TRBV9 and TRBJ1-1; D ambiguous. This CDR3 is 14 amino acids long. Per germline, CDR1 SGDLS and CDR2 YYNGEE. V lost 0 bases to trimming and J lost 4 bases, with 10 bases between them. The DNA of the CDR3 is TGTGCCAGCAGCGTAGCCCCCGTGGCCACTGAAGCTTTCTTT. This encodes CASSVAPVATEAFF. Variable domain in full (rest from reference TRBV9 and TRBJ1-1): DSGVTQTPKHLITATGQRVTLRCSPRSGDLSVYWYQQSLDQGLQFLIQYYNGEERAKGNILERFSAQQFPDLHSELNLSSLELGDSALYFCASSVAPVATEAFFGQGTRLTVV.

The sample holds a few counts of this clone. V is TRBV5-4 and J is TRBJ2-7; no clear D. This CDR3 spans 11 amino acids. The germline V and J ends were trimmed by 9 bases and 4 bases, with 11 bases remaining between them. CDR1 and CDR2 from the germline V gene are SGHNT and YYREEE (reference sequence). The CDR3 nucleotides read TGTGCCACCTCAGCCGCTTACGAGCAGTACTTC. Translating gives CATSAAYEQYF.

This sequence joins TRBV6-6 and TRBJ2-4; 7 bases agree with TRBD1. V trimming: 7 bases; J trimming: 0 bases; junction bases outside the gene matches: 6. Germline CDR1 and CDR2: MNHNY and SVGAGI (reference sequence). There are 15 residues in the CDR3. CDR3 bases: TGTGCCAGCACTGAGGGGGCTTTAGCCAAAAACATTCAGTACTTC. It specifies CASTEGALAKNIQYF.

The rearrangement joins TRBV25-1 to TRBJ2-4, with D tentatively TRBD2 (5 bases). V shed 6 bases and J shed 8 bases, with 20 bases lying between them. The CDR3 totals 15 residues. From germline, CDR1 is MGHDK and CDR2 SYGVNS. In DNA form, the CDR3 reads TGTGCCAGCAGCTCAGCGAGGCGGGCGGAAGACATTCAGTACTTC. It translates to CASSSARRAEDIQYF.

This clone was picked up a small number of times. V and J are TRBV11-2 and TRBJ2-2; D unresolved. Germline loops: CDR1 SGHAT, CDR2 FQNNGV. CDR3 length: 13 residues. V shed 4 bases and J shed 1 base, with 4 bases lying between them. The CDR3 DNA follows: TGTGCCAGCAGCTCACAGAACACCGGGGAGCTGTTTTTT. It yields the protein CASSSQNTGELFF.

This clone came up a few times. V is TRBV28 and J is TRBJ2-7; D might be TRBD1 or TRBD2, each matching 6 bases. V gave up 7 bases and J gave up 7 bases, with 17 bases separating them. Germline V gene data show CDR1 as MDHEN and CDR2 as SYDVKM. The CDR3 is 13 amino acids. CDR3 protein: CASTPGQGREQYF. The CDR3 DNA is TGTGCCAGCACCCCGGGGCAGGGGAGGGAGCAGTACTTC. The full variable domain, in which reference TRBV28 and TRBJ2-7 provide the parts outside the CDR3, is DVKVTQSSRYLVKRTGEKVFLECVQDMDHENMFWYRQDPGLGLRLIYFSYDVKMKEKGDIPEGYSVSREKKERFSLILESASTNQTSMYLCASTPGQGREQYFGPGTRLTVT.

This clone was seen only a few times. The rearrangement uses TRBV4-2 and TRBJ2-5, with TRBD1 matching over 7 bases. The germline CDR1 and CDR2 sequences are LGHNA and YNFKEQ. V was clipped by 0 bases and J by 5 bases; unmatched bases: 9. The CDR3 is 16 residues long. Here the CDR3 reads CASSQDPDRAGETQYF. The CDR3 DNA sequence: TGTGCCAGCAGCCAAGATCCAGACAGGGCTGGCGAGACCCAGTACTTC.

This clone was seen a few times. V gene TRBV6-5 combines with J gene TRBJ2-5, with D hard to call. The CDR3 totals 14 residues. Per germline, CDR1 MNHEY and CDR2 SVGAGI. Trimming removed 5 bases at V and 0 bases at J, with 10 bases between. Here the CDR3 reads CASSSLEYQETQYF. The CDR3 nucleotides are TGTGCCAGCAGTAGCTTGGAGTACCAAGAGACCCAGTACTTC.

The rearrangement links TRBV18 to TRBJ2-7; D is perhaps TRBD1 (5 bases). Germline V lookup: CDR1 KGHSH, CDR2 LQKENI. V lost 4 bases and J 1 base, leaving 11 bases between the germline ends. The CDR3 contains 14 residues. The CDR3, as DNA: TGTGCCAGCTCACTAGTCCAGGGATCCTACGAGCAGTACTTC. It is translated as CASSLVQGSYEQYF.

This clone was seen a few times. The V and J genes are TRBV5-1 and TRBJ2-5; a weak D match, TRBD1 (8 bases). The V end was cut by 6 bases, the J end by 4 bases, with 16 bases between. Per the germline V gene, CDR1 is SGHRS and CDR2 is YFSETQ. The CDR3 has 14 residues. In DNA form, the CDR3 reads TGCGCCAGCACCCCGACAGGGGAGGGAGAGACCCAGTACTTC. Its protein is CASTPTGEGETQYF.

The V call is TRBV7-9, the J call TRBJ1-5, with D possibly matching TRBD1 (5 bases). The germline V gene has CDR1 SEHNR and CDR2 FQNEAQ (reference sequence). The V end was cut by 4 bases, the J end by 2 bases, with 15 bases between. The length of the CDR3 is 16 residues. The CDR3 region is CASSSKGERGNQPQHF. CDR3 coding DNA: TGTGCCAGCAGCTCCAAAGGGGAAAGGGGCAATCAGCCCCAGCATTTT.

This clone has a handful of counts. CDR3 loop: CASSSGALLAYEQYF. The CDR3, as DNA: TGTGCCAGCAGTTCCGGAGCCTTACTGGCCTACGAGCAGTACTTC. The V call is TRBV6-6, the J call TRBJ2-7; unclear D gene. Germline V gives CDR1 MNHNY, CDR2 SVGAGI (reference sequence). This CDR3 region has 15 residues. Trimming removed 4 bases at V and 2 bases at J, with 15 bases between.

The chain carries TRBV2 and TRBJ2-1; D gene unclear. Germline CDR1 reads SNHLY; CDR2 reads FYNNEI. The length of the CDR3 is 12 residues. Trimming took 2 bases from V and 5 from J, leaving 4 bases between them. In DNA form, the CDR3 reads TGTGCCAGCAGTGAACAGGACAATGAGCAGTTCTTC. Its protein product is CASSEQDNEQFF.

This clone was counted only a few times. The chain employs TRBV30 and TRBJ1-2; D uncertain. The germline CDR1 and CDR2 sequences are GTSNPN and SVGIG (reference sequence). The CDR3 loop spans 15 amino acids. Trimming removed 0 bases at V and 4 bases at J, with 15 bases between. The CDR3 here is CAWSVVGPQSYGYTF. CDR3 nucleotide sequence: TGTGCCTGGAGTGTAGTAGGACCACAGTCCTATGGCTACACCTTC.

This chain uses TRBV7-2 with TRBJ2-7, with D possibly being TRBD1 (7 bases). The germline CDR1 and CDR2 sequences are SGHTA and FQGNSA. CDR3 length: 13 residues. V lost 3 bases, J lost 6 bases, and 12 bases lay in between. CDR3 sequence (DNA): TGTGCCAGCAGCTTCAGGGGGGAAGGCGAGCAGTACTTC. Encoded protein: CASSFRGEGEQYF.

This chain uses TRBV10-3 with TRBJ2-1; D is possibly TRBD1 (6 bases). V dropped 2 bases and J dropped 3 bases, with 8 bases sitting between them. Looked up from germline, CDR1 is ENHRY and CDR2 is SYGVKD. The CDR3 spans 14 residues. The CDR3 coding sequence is TGTGCCATCAGTGAGGACAGGAACTACAATGAGCAGTTCTTC. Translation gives CAISEDRNYNEQFF.

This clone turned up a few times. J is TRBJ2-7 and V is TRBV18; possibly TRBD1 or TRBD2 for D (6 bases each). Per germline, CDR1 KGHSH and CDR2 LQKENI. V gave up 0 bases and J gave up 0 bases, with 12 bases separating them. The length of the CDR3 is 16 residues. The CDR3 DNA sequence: TGTGCCAGCTCACCACCGGTCCGGGGGCCCTCCTACGAGCAGTACTTC. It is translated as CASSPPVRGPSYEQYF.

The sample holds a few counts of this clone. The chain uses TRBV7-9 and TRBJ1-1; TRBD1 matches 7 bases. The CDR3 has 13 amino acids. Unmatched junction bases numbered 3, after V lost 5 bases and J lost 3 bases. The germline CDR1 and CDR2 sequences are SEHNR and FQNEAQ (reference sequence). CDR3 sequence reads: CASSVDRDTEAFF. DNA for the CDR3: TGTGCCAGCAGCGTCGACAGGGACACTGAAGCTTTCTTT.

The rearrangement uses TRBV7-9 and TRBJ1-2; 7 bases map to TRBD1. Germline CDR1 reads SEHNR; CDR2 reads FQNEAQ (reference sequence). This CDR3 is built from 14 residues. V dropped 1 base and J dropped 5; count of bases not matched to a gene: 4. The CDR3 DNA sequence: TGTGCCAGCAGCTTAGTCGGACAGGCTTATGGCTACACCTTC. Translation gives CASSLVGQAYGYTF.